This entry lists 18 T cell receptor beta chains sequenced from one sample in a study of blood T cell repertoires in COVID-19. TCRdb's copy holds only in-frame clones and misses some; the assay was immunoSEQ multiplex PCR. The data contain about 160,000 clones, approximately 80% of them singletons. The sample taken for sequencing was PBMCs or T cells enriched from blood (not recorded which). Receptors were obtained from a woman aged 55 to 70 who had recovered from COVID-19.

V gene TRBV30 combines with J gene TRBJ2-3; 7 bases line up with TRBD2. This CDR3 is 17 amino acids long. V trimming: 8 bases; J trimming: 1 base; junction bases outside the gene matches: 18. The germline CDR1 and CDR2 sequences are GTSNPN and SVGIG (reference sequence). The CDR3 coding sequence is TGTGCCCATCGGAGAGGGGTCGCGGGGGTTGGCACAGATACGCAGTATTTT. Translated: CAHRRGVAGVGTDTQYF.

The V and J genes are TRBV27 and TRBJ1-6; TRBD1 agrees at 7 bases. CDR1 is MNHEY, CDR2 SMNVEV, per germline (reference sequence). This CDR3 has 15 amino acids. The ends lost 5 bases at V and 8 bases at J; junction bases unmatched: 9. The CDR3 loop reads CASSPRQGEYSPLHF. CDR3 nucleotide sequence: TGTGCCAGCAGTCCCCGACAGGGAGAATATTCACCCCTCCACTTT.

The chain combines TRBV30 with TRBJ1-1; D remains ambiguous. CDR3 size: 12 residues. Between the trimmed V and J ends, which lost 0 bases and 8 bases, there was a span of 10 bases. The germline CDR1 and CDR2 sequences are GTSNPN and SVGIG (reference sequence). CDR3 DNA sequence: TGTGCCTGGAGTGTATTCGTCGGGGAAGCTTTCTTT. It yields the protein CAWSVFVGEAFF.

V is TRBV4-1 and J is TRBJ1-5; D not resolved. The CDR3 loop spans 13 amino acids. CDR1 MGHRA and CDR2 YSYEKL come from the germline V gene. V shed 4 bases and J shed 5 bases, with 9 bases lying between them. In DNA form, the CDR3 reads TGCGCCAGCAGCCCGAGAGAGCATCAGCCCCAGCATTTT. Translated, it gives CASSPREHQPQHF.

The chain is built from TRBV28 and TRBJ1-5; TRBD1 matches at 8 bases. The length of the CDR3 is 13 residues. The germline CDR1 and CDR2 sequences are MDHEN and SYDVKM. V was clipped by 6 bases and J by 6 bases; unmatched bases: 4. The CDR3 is CASSRTGPQPQHF. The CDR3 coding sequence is TGTGCCAGCAGCCGGACAGGGCCTCAGCCCCAGCATTTT.

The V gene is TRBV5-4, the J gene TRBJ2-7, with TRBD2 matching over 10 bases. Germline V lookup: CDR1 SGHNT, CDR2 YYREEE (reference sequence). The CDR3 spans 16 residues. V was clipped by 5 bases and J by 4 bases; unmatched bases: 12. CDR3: CASSSGVSGGSYEQYF. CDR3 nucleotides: TGTGCCAGCAGTTCCGGTGTTAGCGGGGGGTCGTACGAGCAGTACTTC.

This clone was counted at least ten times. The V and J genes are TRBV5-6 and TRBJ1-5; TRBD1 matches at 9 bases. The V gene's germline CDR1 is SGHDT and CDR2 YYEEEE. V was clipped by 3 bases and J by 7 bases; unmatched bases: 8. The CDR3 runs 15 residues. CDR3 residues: CASSYRDRVDQPQHF. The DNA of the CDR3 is TGTGCCAGCAGCTACCGGGACAGGGTAGACCAGCCCCAGCATTTT.

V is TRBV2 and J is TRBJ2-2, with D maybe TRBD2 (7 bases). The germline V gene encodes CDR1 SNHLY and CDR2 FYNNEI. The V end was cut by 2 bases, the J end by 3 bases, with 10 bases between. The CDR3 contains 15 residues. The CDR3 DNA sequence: TGTGCCAGCAGTGAACGGGGGGCGCACACCGGGGAGCTGTTTTTT. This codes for CASSERGAHTGELFF.

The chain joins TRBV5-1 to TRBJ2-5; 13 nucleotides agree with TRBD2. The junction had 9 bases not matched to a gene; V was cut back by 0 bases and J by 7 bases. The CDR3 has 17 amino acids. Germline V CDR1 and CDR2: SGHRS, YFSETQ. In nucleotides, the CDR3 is TGCGCCAGCAGCTTGGATGTACTAGCGGGGGGGCGAGGGACCCAGTACTTC. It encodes CASSLDVLAGGRGTQYF.

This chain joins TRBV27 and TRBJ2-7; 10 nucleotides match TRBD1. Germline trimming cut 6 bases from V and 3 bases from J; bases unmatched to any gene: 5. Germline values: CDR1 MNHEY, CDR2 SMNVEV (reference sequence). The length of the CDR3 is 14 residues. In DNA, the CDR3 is TGTGCCAGCAGCTCGGGACAGGGGTTCTACGAGCAGTACTTC. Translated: CASSSGQGFYEQYF.

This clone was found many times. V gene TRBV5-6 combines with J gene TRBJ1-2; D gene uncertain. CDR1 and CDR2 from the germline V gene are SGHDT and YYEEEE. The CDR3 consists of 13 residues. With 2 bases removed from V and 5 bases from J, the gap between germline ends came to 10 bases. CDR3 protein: CASSFQDRYGYTF. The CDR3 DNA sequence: TGTGCCAGCAGCTTTCAGGATAGGTATGGCTACACCTTC.

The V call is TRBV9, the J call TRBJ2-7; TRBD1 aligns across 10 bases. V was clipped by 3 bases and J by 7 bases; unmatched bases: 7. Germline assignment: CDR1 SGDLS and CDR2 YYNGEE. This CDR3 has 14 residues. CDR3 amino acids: CASSARQGAEEQYF. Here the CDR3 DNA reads TGTGCCAGCAGCGCACGACAGGGGGCAGAGGAGCAGTACTTC.

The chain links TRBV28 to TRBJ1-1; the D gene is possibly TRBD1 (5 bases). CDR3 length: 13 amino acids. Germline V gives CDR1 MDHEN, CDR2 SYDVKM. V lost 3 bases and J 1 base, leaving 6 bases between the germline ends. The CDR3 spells CASSLQGNTEAFF. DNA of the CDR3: TGTGCCAGCAGTTTGCAGGGGAACACTGAAGCTTTCTTT.

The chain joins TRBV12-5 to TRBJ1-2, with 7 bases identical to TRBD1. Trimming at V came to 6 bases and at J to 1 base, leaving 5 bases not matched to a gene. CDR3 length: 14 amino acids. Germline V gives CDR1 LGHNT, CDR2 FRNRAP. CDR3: CASGRGDSNYGYTF. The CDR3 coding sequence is TGTGCTAGTGGGAGGGGGGACAGTAACTATGGCTACACCTTC.

CDR3 loop: CASSPVGGGGEQYF. CDR3 DNA sequence: TGTGCCAGCAGCCCGGTTGGGGGCGGAGGCGAGCAGTACTTC. V usage is TRBV6-5 and J usage is TRBJ2-7, with D perhaps TRBD1 (6 bases). Germline V gives CDR1 MNHEY, CDR2 SVGAGI. V was cut by 6 bases and J by 6 bases, with 18 bases left in between. This CDR3 is built from 14 residues.

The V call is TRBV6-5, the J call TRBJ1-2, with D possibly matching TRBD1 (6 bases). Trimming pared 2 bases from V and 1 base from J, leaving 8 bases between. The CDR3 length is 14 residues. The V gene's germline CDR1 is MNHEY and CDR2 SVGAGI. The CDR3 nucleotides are TGTGCCAGCAGTTACACAGGGATTAACTATGGCTACACCTTC. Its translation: CASSYTGINYGYTF.

CDR3 sequence: CASSLKGFGGEQYF. The CDR3 DNA sequence: TGTGCCAGCAGCTTAAAGGGCTTCGGGGGGGAGCAGTACTTC. The V call is TRBV5-8, the J call TRBJ2-7, with 7 bases that match TRBD2. V dropped 2 bases and J dropped 7; count of bases not matched to a gene: 9. The germline V gene encodes CDR1 SGHTS and CDR2 YDEGEE. The CDR3 consists of 14 residues.

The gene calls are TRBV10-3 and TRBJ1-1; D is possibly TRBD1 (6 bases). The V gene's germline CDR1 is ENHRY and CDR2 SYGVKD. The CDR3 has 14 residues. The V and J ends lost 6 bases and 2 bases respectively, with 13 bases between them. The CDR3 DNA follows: TGTGCCATCAGCGAAACAGGGCCCAACACTGAAGCTTTCTTT. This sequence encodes CAISETGPNTEAFF.